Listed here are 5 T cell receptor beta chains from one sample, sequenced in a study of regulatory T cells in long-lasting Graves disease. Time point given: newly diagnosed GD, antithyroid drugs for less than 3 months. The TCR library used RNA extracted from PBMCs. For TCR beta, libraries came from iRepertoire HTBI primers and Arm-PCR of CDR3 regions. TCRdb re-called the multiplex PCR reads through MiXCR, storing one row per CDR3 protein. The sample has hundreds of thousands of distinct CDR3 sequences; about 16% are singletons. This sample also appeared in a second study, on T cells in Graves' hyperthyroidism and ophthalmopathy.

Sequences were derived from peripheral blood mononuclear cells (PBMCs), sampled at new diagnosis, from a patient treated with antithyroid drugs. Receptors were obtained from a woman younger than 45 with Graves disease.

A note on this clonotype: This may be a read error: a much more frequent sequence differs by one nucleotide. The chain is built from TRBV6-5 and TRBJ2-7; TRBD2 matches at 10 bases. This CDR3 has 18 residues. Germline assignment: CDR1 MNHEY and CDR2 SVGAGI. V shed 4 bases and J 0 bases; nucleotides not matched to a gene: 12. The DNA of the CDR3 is TGTGCCAGCAGTTTATCGAAAACTAGCGGGGCTGCCTCCTACGAGCAGTACTTC. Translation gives CASSLSKTSGAASYEQYF.

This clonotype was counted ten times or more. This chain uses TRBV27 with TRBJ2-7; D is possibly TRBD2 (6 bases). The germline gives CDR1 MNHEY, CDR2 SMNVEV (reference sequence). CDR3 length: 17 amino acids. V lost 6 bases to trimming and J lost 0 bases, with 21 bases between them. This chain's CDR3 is CASRPHDRDSSSYEQYF. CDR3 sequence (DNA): TGTGCCAGCAGACCGCATGACCGGGACTCCAGCTCCTACGAGCAGTACTTC.

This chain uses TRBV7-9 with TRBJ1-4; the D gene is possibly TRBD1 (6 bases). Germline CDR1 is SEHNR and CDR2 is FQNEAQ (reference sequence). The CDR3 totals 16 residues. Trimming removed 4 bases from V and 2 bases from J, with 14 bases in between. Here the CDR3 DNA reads TGTGCCAGCAGCTCATTCCAGGGGAAGACTAATGAAAAACTGTTTTTT. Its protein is CASSSFQGKTNEKLFF.

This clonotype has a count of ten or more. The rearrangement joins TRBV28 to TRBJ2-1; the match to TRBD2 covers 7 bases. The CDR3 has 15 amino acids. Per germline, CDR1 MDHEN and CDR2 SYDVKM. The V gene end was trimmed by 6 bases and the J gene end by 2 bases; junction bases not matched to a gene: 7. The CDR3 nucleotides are TGTGCCAGCAGCCCGGGGGGAGGGACCTACAATGAGCAGTTCTTC. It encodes CASSPGGGTYNEQFF.

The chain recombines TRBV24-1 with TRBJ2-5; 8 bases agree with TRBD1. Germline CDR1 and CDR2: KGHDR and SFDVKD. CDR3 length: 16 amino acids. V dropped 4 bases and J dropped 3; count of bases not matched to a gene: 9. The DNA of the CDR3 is TGTGCCACCAGTGAGAGAACCGGGACAGGAAAAGAGACCCAGTACTTC. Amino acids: CATSERTGTGKETQYF.